This T cell receptor beta chain was sequenced for a study of cytomegalovirus exposure and HLA in healthy donors. The PCR used 60 Vbeta and 13 Jbeta primers. The method was immunoSEQ multiplex PCR; TCRdb's version includes in-frame clones alone and lacks a portion of them. The sample gives over 150,000 clones, 60% to 85% of which show up once; around 3.5% is in the top ten. With regard to this clone: The antigen is not known.

Trimming cost V 2 bases and J 5 bases; bases outside gene matches: 13. The CDR3 extends over 17 amino acids. Germline CDR1 is SGHVS and CDR2 is FNYEAQ. Overall study findings and caveats: 87-base-pair reads could not separate some V segments, including TRBV6-2 and TRBV6-3. Earlier analysis found most TCR beta V segments productive about 87% or about 30% of the time.

The sequencing sample was made of PBMCs. The clonotype originates from a man aged 25 to 45 in good health and CMV-seropositive. The V gene is TRBV7-6, the J gene TRBJ2-7; 9 bases fit TRBD1. DNA of the CDR3: TGTGCCAGCAGCTTAAACAGACCGGGACAGGGCGTCGACGAGCAGTACTTC. As protein: CASSLNRPGQGVDEQYF.